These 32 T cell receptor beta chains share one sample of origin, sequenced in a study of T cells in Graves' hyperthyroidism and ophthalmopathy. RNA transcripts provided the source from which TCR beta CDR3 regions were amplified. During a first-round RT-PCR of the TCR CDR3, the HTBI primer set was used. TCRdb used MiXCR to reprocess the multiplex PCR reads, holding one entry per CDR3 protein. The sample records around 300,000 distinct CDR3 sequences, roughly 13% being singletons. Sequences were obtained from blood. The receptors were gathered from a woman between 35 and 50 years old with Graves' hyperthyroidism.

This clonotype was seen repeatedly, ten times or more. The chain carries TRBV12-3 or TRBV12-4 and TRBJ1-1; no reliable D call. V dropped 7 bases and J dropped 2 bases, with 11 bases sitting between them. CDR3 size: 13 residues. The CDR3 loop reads CASTRQENTEAFF. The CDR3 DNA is TGTGCCAGCACCCGCCAGGAAAACACTGAAGCTTTCTTT.

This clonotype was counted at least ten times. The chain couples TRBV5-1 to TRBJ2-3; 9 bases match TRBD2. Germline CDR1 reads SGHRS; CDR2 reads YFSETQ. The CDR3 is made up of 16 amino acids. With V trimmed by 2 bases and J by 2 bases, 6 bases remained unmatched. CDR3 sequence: CASSLGGRALTDTQYF. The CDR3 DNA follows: TGCGCCAGCAGCTTAGGCGGGAGGGCCCTCACAGATACGCAGTATTTT.

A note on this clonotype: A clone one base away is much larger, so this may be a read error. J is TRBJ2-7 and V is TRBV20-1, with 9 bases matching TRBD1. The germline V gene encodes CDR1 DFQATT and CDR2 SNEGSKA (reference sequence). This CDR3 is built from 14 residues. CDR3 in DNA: TGCAGTGCCATGCCTGGGACAGGGTCTCTCGAGCAGGACTTC. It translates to CSAMPGTGSLEQDF.

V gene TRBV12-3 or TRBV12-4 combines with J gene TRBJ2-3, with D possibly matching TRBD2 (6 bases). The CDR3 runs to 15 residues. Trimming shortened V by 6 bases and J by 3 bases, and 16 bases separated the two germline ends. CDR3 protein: CASRPTSPGTDTQYF. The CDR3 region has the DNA TGTGCCAGCAGGCCAACTAGCCCGGGGACAGATACGCAGTATTTT.

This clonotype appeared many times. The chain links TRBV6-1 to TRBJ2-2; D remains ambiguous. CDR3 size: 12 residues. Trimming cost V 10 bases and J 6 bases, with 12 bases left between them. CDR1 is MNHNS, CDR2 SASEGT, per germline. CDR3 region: CATRPVPGELFF. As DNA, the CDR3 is TGTGCCACCAGACCCGTTCCCGGGGAGCTGTTTTTT.

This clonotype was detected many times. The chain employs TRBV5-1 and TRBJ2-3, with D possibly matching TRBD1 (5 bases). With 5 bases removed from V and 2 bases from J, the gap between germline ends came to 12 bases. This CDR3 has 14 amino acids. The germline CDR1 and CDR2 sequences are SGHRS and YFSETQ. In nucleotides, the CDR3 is TGCGCCAGCAGGCGTCAGGACAACACAGATACGCAGTATTTT. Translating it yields CASRRQDNTDTQYF.

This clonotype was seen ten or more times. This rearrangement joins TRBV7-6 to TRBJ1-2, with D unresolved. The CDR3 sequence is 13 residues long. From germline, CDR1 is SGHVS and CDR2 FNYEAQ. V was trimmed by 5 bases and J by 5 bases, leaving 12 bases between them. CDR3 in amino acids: CASSADKTYGYTF. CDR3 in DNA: TGTGCCAGCAGCGCCGACAAGACTTATGGCTACACCTTC.

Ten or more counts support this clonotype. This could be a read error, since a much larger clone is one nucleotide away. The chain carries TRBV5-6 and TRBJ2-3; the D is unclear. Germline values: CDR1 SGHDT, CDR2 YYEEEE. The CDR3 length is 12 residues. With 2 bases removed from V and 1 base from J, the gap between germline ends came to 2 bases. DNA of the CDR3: TGTGCCAGCAGCTTTGGCACAGATACGCAGTATTTT. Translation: CASSFGTDTQYF.

In nucleotides, the CDR3 is TGTGCCAGCAGCTTAGGATCGGGCGGGAGGGTTTCCTCCTACAATGAGCAGTTCTTC. Translation gives CASSLGSGGRVSSYNEQFF. This chain links TRBV7-2 with TRBJ2-1; 9 bases are a match to TRBD2. There are 19 residues in the CDR3. The V segment lost 1 base and the J segment 0 bases; nucleotides outside the gene matches: 10. CDR1 and CDR2 (germline): SGHTA, FQGNSA.

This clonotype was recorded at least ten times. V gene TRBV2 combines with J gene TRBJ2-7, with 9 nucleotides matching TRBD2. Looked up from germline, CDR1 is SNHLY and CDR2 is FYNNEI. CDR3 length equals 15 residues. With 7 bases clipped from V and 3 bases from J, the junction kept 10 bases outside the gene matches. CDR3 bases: TGTGCCAGCATGCTATCTAGCGGGATAAACTACGAGCAGTACTTC. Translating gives CASMLSSGINYEQYF. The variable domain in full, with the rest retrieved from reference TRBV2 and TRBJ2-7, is EPEVTQTPSHQVTQMGQEVILRCVPISNHLYFYWYRQILGQKVEFLVSFYNNEISEKSEIFDDQFSVERPDGSNFTLKIRSTKLEDSAMYFCASMLSSGINYEQYFGPGTRLTVT.

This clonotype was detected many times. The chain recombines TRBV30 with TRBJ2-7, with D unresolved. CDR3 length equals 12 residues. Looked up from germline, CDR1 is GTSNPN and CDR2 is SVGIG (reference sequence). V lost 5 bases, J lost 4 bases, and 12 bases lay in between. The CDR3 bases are TGTGCCTGGGCTCGAGGCGGATACGAGCAGTACTTC. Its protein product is CAWARGGYEQYF. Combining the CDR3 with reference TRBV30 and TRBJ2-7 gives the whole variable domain SQTIHQWPATLVQPVGSPLSLECTVEGTSNPNLYWYRQAAGRGLQLLFYSVGIGQISSEVPQNLSASRPQDRQFILSSKKLLLSDSGFYLCAWARGGYEQYFGPGTRLTVT.

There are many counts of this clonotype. As DNA, the CDR3 is TGCAGCGTCATGAATGGACTAGCGGGAGCAATGGACAATGAGCAGTTCTTC. Translated, it gives CSVMNGLAGAMDNEQFF. The genes are TRBV20-1 and TRBJ2-1; 13 bases line up with TRBD2. CDR3 size: 17 residues. Germline assignment: CDR1 DFQATT and CDR2 SNEGSKA (reference sequence).

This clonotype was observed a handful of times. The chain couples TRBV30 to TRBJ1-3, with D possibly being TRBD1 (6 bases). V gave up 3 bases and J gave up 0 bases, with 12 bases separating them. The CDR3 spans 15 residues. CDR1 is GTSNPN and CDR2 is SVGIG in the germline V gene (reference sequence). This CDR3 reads CAWRKDRISGNTIYF. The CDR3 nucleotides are TGTGCCTGGAGAAAGGACAGAATCTCTGGAAACACCATATATTTT.

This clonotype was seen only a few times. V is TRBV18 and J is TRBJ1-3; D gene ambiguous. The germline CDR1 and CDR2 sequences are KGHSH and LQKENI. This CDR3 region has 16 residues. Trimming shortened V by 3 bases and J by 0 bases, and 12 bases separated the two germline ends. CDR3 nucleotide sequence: TGTGCCAGCTCACCGTTGGACCCTTTCTCTGGAAACACCATATATTTT. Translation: CASSPLDPFSGNTIYF.

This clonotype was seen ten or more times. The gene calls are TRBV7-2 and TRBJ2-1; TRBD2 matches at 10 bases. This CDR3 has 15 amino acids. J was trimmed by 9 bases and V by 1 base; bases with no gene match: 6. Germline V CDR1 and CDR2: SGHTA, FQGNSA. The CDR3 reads CASSLVSGRVSEQFF. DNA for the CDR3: TGTGCCAGCAGCTTAGTAAGCGGGAGGGTGAGTGAGCAGTTCTTC.

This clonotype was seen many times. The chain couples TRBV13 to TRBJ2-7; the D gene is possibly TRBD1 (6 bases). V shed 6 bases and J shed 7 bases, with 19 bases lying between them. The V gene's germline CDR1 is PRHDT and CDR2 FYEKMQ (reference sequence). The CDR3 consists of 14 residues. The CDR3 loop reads CASRALSQGEEQYF. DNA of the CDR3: TGTGCCAGCAGGGCACTTTCACAGGGAGAGGAGCAGTACTTC. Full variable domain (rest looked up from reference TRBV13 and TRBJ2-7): AAGVIQSPRHLIKEKRETATLKCYPIPRHDTVYWYQQGPGQDPQFLISFYEKMQSDKGSIPDRFSAQQFSDYHSELNMSSLELGDSALYFCASRALSQGEEQYFGPGTRLTVT.

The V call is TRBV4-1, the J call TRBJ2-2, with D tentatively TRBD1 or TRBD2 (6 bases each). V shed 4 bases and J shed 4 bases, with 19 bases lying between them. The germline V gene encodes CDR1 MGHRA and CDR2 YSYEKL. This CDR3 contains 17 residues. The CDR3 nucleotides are TGCGCCAGCAGCCTGGGGTGGTCGGGGGCCGGCACCGGGGAGCTGTTTTTT. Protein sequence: CASSLGWSGAGTGELFF.

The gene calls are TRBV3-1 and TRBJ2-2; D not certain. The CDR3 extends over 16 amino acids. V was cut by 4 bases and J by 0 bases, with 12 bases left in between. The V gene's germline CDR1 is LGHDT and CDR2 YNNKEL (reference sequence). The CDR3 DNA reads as TGTGCCAGCAGCCGCCTCAGAGATACGAACACCGGGGAGCTGTTTTTT. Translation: CASSRLRDTNTGELFF. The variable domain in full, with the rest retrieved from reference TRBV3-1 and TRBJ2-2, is DTAVSQTPKYLVTQMGNDKSIKCEQNLGHDTMYWYKQDSKKFLKIMFSYNNKELIINETVPNRFSPKSPDKAHLNLHINSLELGDSAVYFCASSRLRDTNTGELFFGEGSRLTVL.

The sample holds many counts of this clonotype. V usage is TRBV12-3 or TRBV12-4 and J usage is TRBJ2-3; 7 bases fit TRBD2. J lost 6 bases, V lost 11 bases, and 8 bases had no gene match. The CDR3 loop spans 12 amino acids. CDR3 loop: CAAGGSLDTQYF. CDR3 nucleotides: TGTGCCGCAGGCGGGAGTTTGGATACGCAGTATTTT.

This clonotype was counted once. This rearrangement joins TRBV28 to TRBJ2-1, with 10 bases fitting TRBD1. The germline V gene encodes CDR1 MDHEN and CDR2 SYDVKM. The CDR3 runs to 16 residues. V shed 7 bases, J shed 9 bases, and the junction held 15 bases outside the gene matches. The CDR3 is CASTSTGTGVGTEQFF. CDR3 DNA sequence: TGTGCCAGCACGAGTACCGGGACAGGGGTCGGTACTGAGCAGTTCTTC.

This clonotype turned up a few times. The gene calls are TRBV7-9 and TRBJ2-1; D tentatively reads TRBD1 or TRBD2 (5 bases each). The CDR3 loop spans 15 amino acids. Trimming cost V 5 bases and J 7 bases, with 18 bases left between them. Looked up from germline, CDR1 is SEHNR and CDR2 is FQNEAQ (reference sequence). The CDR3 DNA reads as TGTGCCAGCAGCGCCCCCGGGACCGTCTTTAATGAGCAGTTCTTC. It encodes CASSAPGTVFNEQFF.

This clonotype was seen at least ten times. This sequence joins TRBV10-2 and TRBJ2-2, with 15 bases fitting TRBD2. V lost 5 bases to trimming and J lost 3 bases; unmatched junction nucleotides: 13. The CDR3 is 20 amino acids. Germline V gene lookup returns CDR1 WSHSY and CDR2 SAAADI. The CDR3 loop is CASSLGLAGGPFYDTGELFF. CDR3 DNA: TGCGCCAGCAGTCTAGGACTAGCGGGAGGGCCATTTTACGACACCGGGGAGCTGTTTTTT.

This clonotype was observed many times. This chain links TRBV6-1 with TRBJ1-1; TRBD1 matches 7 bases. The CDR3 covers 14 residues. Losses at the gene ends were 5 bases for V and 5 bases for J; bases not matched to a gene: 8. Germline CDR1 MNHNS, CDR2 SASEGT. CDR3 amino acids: CASSFEQGKTEAFF. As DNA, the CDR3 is TGTGCCAGCAGTTTCGAACAGGGGAAAACTGAAGCTTTCTTT.

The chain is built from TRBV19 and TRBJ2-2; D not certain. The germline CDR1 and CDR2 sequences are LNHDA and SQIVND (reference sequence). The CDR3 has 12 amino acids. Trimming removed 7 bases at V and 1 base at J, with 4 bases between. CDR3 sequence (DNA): TGTGCCAGTATGGTGAACACCGGGGAGCTGTTTTTT. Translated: CASMVNTGELFF.

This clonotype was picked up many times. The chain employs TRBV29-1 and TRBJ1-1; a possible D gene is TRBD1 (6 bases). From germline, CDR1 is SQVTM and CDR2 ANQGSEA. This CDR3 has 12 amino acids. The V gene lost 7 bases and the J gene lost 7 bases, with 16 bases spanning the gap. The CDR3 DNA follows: TGCAGCGCCTGGACAGAGCCTGATGAAGCTTTCTTT. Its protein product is CSAWTEPDEAFF.

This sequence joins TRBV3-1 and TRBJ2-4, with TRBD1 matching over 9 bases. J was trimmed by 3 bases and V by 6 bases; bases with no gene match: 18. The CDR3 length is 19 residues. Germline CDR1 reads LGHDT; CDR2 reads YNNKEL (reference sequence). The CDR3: CASRGTGPMGRENKNIQYF. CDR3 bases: TGTGCCAGCAGAGGGACAGGGCCAATGGGGCGGGAGAACAAAAACATTCAGTACTTC.

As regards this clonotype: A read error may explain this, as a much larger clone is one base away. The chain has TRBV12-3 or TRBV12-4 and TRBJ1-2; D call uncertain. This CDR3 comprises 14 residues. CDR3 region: CASSPDRTGYGHTF. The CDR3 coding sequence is TGTGCCAGCAGTCCCGACCGGACTGGCTATGGCCACACCTTC.

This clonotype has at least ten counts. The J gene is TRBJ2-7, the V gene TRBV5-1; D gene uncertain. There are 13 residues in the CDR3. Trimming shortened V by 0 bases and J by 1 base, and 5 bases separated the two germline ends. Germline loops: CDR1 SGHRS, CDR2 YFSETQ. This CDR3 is CASSLDGSYEQYF. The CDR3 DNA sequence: TGCGCCAGCAGCTTGGACGGATCCTACGAGCAGTACTTC.

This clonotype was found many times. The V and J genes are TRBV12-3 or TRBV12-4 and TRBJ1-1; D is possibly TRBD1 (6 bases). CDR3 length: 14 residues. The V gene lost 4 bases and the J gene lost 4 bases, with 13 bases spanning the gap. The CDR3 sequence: CASSSTGFSTEAFF. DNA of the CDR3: TGTGCCAGCAGTTCTACAGGGTTCAGCACTGAAGCTTTCTTT.

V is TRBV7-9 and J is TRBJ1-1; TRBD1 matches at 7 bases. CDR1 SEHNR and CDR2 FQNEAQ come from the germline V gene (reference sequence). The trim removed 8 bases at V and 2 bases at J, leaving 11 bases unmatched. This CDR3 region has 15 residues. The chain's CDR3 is CASSPPGQLNTEAFF. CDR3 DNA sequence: TGTGCCAGCTCACCACCGGGACAGCTTAACACTGAAGCTTTCTTT.

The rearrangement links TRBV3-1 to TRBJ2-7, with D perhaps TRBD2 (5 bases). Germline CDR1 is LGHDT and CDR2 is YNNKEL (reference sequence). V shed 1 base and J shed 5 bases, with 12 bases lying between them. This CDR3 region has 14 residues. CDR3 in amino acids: CASSQAVSGHEQYF. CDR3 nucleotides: TGTGCCAGCAGCCAAGCTGTCAGCGGCCACGAGCAGTACTTC.

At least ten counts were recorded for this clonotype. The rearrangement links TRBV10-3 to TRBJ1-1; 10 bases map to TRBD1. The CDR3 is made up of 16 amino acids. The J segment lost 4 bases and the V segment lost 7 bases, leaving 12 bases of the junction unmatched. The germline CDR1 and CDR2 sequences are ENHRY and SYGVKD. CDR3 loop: CAINPDRGLGSTEAFF. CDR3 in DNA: TGTGCCATCAACCCCGACAGGGGGCTCGGGAGCACTGAAGCTTTCTTT.